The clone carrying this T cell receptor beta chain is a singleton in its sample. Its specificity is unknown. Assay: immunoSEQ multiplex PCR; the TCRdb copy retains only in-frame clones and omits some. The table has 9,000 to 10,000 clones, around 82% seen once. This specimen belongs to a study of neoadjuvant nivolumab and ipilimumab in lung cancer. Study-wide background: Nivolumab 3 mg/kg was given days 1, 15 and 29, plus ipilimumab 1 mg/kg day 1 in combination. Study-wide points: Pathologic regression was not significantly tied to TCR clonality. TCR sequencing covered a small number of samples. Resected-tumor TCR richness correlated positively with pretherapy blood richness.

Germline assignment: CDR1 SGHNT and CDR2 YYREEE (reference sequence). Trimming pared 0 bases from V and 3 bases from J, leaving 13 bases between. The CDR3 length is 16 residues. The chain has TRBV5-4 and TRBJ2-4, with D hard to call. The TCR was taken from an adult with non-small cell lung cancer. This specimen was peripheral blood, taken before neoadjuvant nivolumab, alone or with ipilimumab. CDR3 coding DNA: TGTGCCAGCAGCTTGGACATCGGTCTGGGCAAAAACATTCAGTACTTC. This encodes CASSLDIGLGKNIQYF.